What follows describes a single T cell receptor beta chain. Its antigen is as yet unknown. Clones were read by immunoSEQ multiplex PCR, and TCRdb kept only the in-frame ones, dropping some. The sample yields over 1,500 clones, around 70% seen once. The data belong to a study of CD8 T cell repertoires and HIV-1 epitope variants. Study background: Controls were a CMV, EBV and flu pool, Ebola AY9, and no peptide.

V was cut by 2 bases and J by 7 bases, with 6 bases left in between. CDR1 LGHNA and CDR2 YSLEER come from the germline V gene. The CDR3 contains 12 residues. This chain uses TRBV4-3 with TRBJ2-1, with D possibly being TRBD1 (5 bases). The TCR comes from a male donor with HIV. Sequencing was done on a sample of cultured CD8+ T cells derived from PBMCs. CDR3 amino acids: CASSQYRNEQFF. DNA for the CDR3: TGCGCCAGCAGCCAATACAGGAATGAGCAGTTCTTC.